Each of the 19 T cell receptor beta chains below was sequenced from the same sample in a study of response to subunit inactivated influenza vaccine. TCRdb itself ran the RT-PCR reads through MiXCR, one entry per CDR3 protein. The sample holds about 570,000 distinct CDR3 sequences, around 10% seen once. These same data were also listed under a study on T cells expressing NK-cell markers. As that study records: UMIs accompanied the 5'RACE template switching by which TCR beta cDNA was made.

Sequencing used PBMCs from blood, obtained on the day of vaccination. The source is a man aged 45 to 65 who received an inactivated influenza vaccine.

This clonotype was seen more than once but under ten times. The chain carries TRBV7-3 and TRBJ2-5; unclear D gene. Trimming stripped 5 bases from V and 5 bases from J, with 12 bases between. The V gene's germline CDR1 is SGHTA and CDR2 FQGTGA. CDR3 size: 13 residues. Written as DNA, the CDR3 is TGTGCCAGCAGCGCTACAGTGTCGGAGACCCAGTACTTC. Residues: CASSATVSETQYF.

The DNA of the CDR3 is TGTGCCAGCAGCGTAGGGGGTTCGATCGGGGCCGTCTACGAGCAGTACTTC. This translates into CASSVGGSIGAVYEQYF. The chain joins TRBV9 to TRBJ2-7, with D possibly called TRBD1 or TRBD2 (5 bases each). Trimming stripped 0 bases from V and 3 bases from J, with 19 bases between. This CDR3 spans 17 amino acids. Germline V gene lookup returns CDR1 SGDLS and CDR2 YYNGEE.

Many counts were recorded for this clonotype. The chain has TRBV28 and TRBJ2-1, with a tentative D call TRBD1 (6 bases). Trimming stripped 6 bases from V and 4 bases from J, with 19 bases between. The germline V gene has CDR1 MDHEN and CDR2 SYDVKM. CDR3 length: 16 residues. DNA for the CDR3: TGTGCCAGCAGCCTTCCCTTAGGACAGAAGTACAATGAGCAGTTCTTC. Protein: CASSLPLGQKYNEQFF.

This clonotype has only a few counts. The chain employs TRBV20-1 and TRBJ2-1; maybe TRBD2 (5 bases). Germline V lookup: CDR1 DFQATT, CDR2 SNEGSKA (reference sequence). The length of the CDR3 is 12 residues. Trimming took off 5 bases at V and 3 bases at J, with 8 bases between the two ends. Here the CDR3 DNA reads TGCAGTGCTGTCGAGGGCTACAATGAGCAGTTCTTC. Its translation: CSAVEGYNEQFF.

The chain links TRBV20-1 to TRBJ2-1; D is ambiguous. From germline, CDR1 is DFQATT and CDR2 SNEGSKA (reference sequence). The germline V and J ends were trimmed by 0 bases and 5 bases, with 14 bases remaining between them. This CDR3 region has 15 residues. The CDR3 spells CSARDLETPNNEQFF. CDR3 DNA: TGCAGTGCTAGAGATCTTGAGACACCGAACAATGAGCAGTTCTTC.

This clonotype turned up a few times. The chain uses TRBV7-9 and TRBJ2-3; D might be TRBD1 (6 bases). The germline V gene encodes CDR1 SEHNR and CDR2 FQNEAQ (reference sequence). The CDR3 has 15 residues. Trimming stripped 5 bases from V and 6 bases from J, with 18 bases between. The CDR3: CASSERADQGDTQYF. The CDR3 coding sequence is TGTGCCAGCAGCGAGCGAGCGGACCAGGGGGATACGCAGTATTTT.

This clonotype has at least ten counts. The CDR3 loop is CAIRGTGKDEQFF. The DNA of the CDR3 is TGTGCCATCAGGGGGACAGGGAAGGATGAGCAGTTCTTC. V usage is TRBV10-3 and J usage is TRBJ2-1; 9 bases are a match to TRBD1. V lost 6 bases to trimming and J lost 8 bases; unmatched junction nucleotides: 5. The CDR3 is made up of 13 amino acids. In germline, CDR1 is ENHRY, CDR2 SYGVKD.

This clonotype was observed many times. This chain links TRBV20-1 with TRBJ2-3; the match to TRBD1 covers 10 bases. After removal of 5 bases from V and 2 bases from J, the junction contained 4 bases not matched to a gene. This CDR3 is built from 14 residues. Germline V lookup: CDR1 DFQATT, CDR2 SNEGSKA (reference sequence). The CDR3 region is CSAPGQGFTDTQYF. DNA of the CDR3: TGCAGTGCTCCGGGACAGGGGTTCACAGATACGCAGTATTTT.

This clonotype was seen a handful of times. This chain connects TRBV14 to TRBJ1-2; possibly TRBD1 for D (6 bases). The germline V gene has CDR1 SGHDN and CDR2 FVKESK. Trimming cost V 2 bases and J 5 bases, with 9 bases left between them. The CDR3 covers 13 residues. CDR3 protein: CASSQFRGYGYTF. The CDR3 DNA sequence: TGTGCCAGCAGCCAATTCAGGGGTTATGGCTACACCTTC.

This clonotype turned up a few times. V is TRBV3-1 and J is TRBJ2-5; TRBD2 agrees at 7 bases. V gave up 4 bases and J gave up 0 bases; unmatched junction bases: 5. Germline V gene data show CDR1 as LGHDT and CDR2 as YNNKEL (reference sequence). The CDR3 is 15 amino acids. The CDR3 DNA follows: TGTGCCAGCAGCCCCGACGGGGGGTACCAAGAGACCCAGTACTTC. Its protein product is CASSPDGGYQETQYF.

In its sample, this clonotype was seen many times. The chain uses TRBV10-1 and TRBJ2-1; TRBD1 matches 10 bases. CDR1 is WNHNN, CDR2 SYGVQD, per germline (reference sequence). J gave up 4 bases and V 6 bases, and 6 bases lay outside the gene matches. The CDR3 is 15 residues long. The CDR3 protein is CASSEGQGLYNEQFF. The CDR3 region has the DNA TGCGCCAGCAGCGAGGGACAGGGGTTATACAATGAGCAGTTCTTC.

This rearrangement joins TRBV25-1 to TRBJ2-6, with 11 bases aligning to TRBD1. The germline CDR1 and CDR2 sequences are MGHDK and SYGVNS. The CDR3 is 17 residues long. Trimming at V came to 4 bases and at J to 4 bases, leaving 6 bases not matched to a gene. The CDR3 DNA follows: TGTGCCAGCAGTGGACGGGACAGGGGGAGAGGGGCCAACGTCCTGACTTTC. As protein: CASSGRDRGRGANVLTF.

This clonotype was detected once. The chain couples TRBV19 to TRBJ2-5; TRBD2 might be the D (6 bases). The CDR3 extends over 13 amino acids. Germline V gene sequence: CDR1 LNHDA, CDR2 SQIVND (reference sequence). Trimming shortened V by 4 bases and J by 5 bases, and 11 bases separated the two germline ends. This CDR3 reads CASSTRLDETQYF. The DNA for the CDR3 is TGTGCCAGTAGTACCAGACTAGATGAGACCCAGTACTTC.

The V gene is TRBV25-1, the J gene TRBJ2-7; D unresolved. The CDR3 consists of 15 residues. The germline CDR1 and CDR2 sequences are MGHDK and SYGVNS. Between the trimmed V and J ends, which lost 5 bases and 4 bases, there was a span of 18 bases. The CDR3 nucleotides are TGTGCCAGCAGTCCCTCCCGTGGTAGAATTTACGAGCAGTACTTC. It specifies CASSPSRGRIYEQYF.

This clonotype showed up just a few times. The chain is built from TRBV4-2 and TRBJ2-1; D possibly uses TRBD1 or TRBD2 (5 bases each). Germline V gene sequence: CDR1 LGHNA, CDR2 YNFKEQ. CDR3 length: 18 residues. V was pared by 2 bases and J by 0 bases, with 17 bases between. The CDR3 is CASSQYPQGELSYNEQFF. As DNA, the CDR3 is TGTGCCAGCAGCCAATACCCGCAGGGAGAACTCTCCTACAATGAGCAGTTCTTC.

A few counts support this clonotype. J is TRBJ2-7 and V is TRBV20-1, with TRBD2 as a possible D gene (6 bases). The CDR3 extends over 12 amino acids. CDR1 and CDR2 from the germline V gene are DFQATT and SNEGSKA (reference sequence). Between the trimmed V and J ends, which lost 3 bases and 7 bases, there was a span of 13 bases. This CDR3 is CSASLRTIEQYF. DNA of the CDR3: TGCAGTGCTAGTTTGCGGACTATAGAGCAGTACTTC.

This clonotype showed up many times. J is TRBJ2-2 and V is TRBV6-2 or TRBV6-3; the match to TRBD2 covers 9 bases. V shed 6 bases, J shed 6 bases, and the junction held 5 bases outside the gene matches. The CDR3 is 14 amino acids. Germline CDR1 reads MNHEY; CDR2 reads SVGEGT. The CDR3 spells CASSRGGDAGELFF. The CDR3 bases are TGTGCCAGCAGCCGCGGGGGGGACGCCGGGGAGCTGTTTTTT.

This clonotype was observed a handful of times. V usage is TRBV6-2 or TRBV6-3 and J usage is TRBJ2-6; D might be TRBD1 or TRBD2, each matching 5 bases. Between the trimmed V and J ends, which lost 4 bases and 2 bases, there was a span of 15 bases. This CDR3 is 17 amino acids long. Germline V lookup: CDR1 MNHEY, CDR2 SVGEGT. The CDR3 DNA sequence: TGTGCCAGCAGTTCCAGACAGAGACTAACTGGGGCCAACGTCCTGACTTTC. Translation: CASSSRQRLTGANVLTF.

V usage is TRBV3-1 and J usage is TRBJ2-7; 7 nucleotides line up with TRBD2. V lost 1 base to trimming and J lost 2 bases; unmatched junction nucleotides: 5. The CDR3 spans 15 residues. From germline, CDR1 is LGHDT and CDR2 YNNKEL (reference sequence). The DNA for the CDR3 is TGTGCCAGCAGCCAAGGACTAGCACAGACCTACGAGCAGTACTTC. It encodes CASSQGLAQTYEQYF.